Presented here are 8 T cell receptor beta chains from one specimen sequenced in a study of identical twins. One entry per CDR3 protein, called by TCRdb with MiXCR from the 5' RACE reads. The repertoire has about 720,000 distinct CDR3 sequences, about 20% of them found once; the top ten carry around 13%. Another study also made use of these data, one on T cells expressing NK-cell markers.

Source material: PBMCs. The source of these receptors is a woman aged 18-29 years in good health.

This clonotype appeared a few times. The J gene is TRBJ2-7, the V gene TRBV3-1, with 7 bases identical to TRBD1. This CDR3 is built from 13 residues. The germline V gene encodes CDR1 LGHDT and CDR2 YNNKEL (reference sequence). Trimming removed 4 bases from V and 5 bases from J; junction bases left unmatched: 5. In DNA form, the CDR3 reads TGTGCCAGCAGCCTACCGGGACAGCACGAGCAGTACTTC. Amino acid sequence: CASSLPGQHEQYF.

This clonotype has at least ten counts. The chain combines TRBV7-9 with TRBJ1-1; a possible D gene is TRBD1 (6 bases). Deletions cut 5 bases from V and 3 bases from J, with 16 bases between. The CDR3 runs to 15 residues. CDR1 and CDR2 from the germline V gene are SEHNR and FQNEAQ (reference sequence). For the CDR3, the DNA is TGTGCCAGCAGCCACGGCCAGGGGCTTGACACTGAAGCTTTCTTT. It translates to CASSHGQGLDTEAFF.

This clonotype showed up just a few times. The chain is built from TRBV20-1 and TRBJ1-2, with D hard to call. V was cut by 3 bases and J by 8 bases, with 10 bases left in between. Germline lookup yields CDR1 DFQATT and CDR2 SNEGSKA (reference sequence). The CDR3 runs 11 residues. The CDR3 region has the DNA TGCAGTGCTAGCAGCTCGGGGGGCTACACCTTC. It translates to CSASSSGGYTF.

The chain couples TRBV10-3 to TRBJ1-5; tentatively, D is TRBD1 (5 bases). The CDR3 spans 17 residues. V was trimmed by 6 bases and J by 3 bases, leaving 21 bases between them. CDR1 is ENHRY, CDR2 SYGVKD, per germline. The CDR3 loop reads CAISLEWGRGSNQPQHF. The CDR3 DNA reads as TGTGCCATCAGCCTTGAATGGGGAAGGGGCTCCAATCAGCCCCAGCATTTT.

The count of this clonotype is one. This rearrangement joins TRBV9 to TRBJ2-1; D unclear. The V end was cut by 0 bases, the J end by 1 base, with 8 bases between. This CDR3 has 15 residues. Germline CDR1 SGDLS, CDR2 YYNGEE. CDR3 sequence: CASSVGRVSYNEQFF. In DNA, the CDR3 is TGTGCCAGCAGCGTAGGAAGGGTATCCTACAATGAGCAGTTCTTC.

There are a few counts of this clonotype. V usage is TRBV5-1 and J usage is TRBJ1-1; D gene uncertain. The CDR3 totals 12 residues. CDR1 SGHRS and CDR2 YFSETQ come from the germline V gene. Trimming left V 0 bases short and J 5 bases short, with 5 bases between. This CDR3 is CASSLDITEAFF. CDR3 sequence (DNA): TGCGCCAGCAGCTTGGATATAACTGAAGCTTTCTTT.

This clonotype was detected only a few times. V is TRBV7-7 and J is TRBJ2-3, with 10 nucleotides matching TRBD1. With 4 bases clipped from V and 4 bases from J, the junction kept 5 bases outside the gene matches. The germline gives CDR1 SSHAT, CDR2 FNYEAQ (reference sequence). The CDR3 extends over 15 amino acids. CDR3 protein: CASSSGTGESDTQYF. For the CDR3, the DNA is TGTGCCAGCAGCTCCGGGACAGGGGAATCAGATACGCAGTATTTT.

V is TRBV18 and J is TRBJ2-3, with D unclear. In germline, CDR1 is KGHSH, CDR2 LQKENI. CDR3 length: 14 residues. V gave up 1 base and J gave up 0 bases, with 5 bases separating them. CDR3 protein: CASSPQTSTDTQYF. The CDR3 region has the DNA TGTGCCAGCTCACCACAGACTAGCACAGATACGCAGTATTTT.